Sequencing of this TCR beta chain was carried out in a study of cytomegalovirus exposure and HLA in healthy donors. Study overall: Within an early data release were 65 million to 90 million unique TCRs drawn from HLA-typed donors. Study results and caveats: Most TCR sequences were rare, but some public TCRs occurred in many donors. Segments of the TCR beta V type were, in most cases, productive about 87% or about 30% of the time in an earlier analysis. The HLA-A and HLA-B alleles of most subjects were reportedly predicted accurately from TCR beta sequences.

Amplification used 60 Vbeta primers and 13 Jbeta primers. TCRdb's copy holds only in-frame clones and misses some; the assay was immunoSEQ multiplex PCR. This sample contains over 100,000 clones. The length of the CDR3 is 14 residues. V gave up 2 bases and J gave up 7 bases, with 12 bases separating them. CDR1 and CDR2 (germline): MNHEY, SVGAGI. Worth noting for this clone: The antigen is not known. The sample contains more than one DNA sequence encoding this CDR3.

The material sequenced was PBMCs. This chain links TRBV6-5 with TRBJ1-5, with D perhaps matching TRBD1 (5 bases). The TCR originated in a man between 18 and 35 years old in good health and CMV-seronegative. CDR3 region: CASSYGAGDQPQHF. CDR3 coding DNA: TGTGCCAGCAGTTACGGGGCGGGGGACCAGCCCCAGCATTTT.